One sample yielded the 29 T cell receptor beta chains listed below, sequenced in a study of blood T cell repertoires in COVID-19. Sequencing was performed with immunoSEQ multiplex PCR; in TCRdb, only in-frame clones are kept and a portion is missing. This table holds some 180,000 clones, 81% found once. Sequencing was carried out using peripheral blood. All receptors come from a woman aged 40-49 years with COVID-19, enrolled during active disease.

This chain connects TRBV19 to TRBJ2-6; D uncertain. Trimming pared 8 bases from V and 2 bases from J, leaving 4 bases between. Germline CDR1 and CDR2: LNHDA and SQIVND (reference sequence). The CDR3 runs to 12 residues. CDR3 sequence: CASGAGANVLTF. Here the CDR3 DNA reads TGTGCCAGTGGAGCTGGGGCCAACGTCCTGACTTTC.

The chain links TRBV11-3 to TRBJ2-1; D remains unclear. This CDR3 contains 14 residues. Germline V gives CDR1 SGHNT, CDR2 YENEEA. V dropped 0 bases and J dropped 7 bases, with 10 bases sitting between them. The CDR3 DNA is TGTGCCAGCAGCTTAGATCCCCTGTCGAATGAGCAGTTCTTC. It specifies CASSLDPLSNEQFF.

This chain connects TRBV3-1 (or the pseudogene TRBV3-2) to TRBJ1-2; no clear D. This CDR3 is built from 11 residues. Trimming removed 4 bases at V and 4 bases at J, with 4 bases between. The germline CDR1 and CDR2 sequences are LGHDT and YNNKEL (reference sequence). The CDR3 loop reads CASSLAYGYTF. In DNA form, the CDR3 reads TGTGCCAGCAGCCTGGCCTATGGCTACACCTTC.

A word on this clone: This likely came from a read error, as a far larger clone is one base away. The gene calls are TRBV7-2 and TRBJ2-3; no clear D. Germline V CDR1 and CDR2: SGHTA, FQGNSA. Trimming removed 6 bases at V and 0 bases at J, with 7 bases between. This CDR3 spans 13 amino acids. CDR3 DNA: TGTGCCAGCAGTGGGCCTAGCACAGATACGCAGTATTTT. Its translation: CASSGPSTDTQYF.

This chain uses TRBV19 with TRBJ2-3; D call uncertain. The V gene's germline CDR1 is LNHDA and CDR2 SQIVND (reference sequence). The V end lost 1 base, the J end lost 0 bases, and 5 bases lay between the germline ends. This CDR3 has 14 amino acids. This CDR3 is CASSIGASTDTQYF. CDR3 nucleotides: TGTGCCAGTAGTATAGGAGCAAGCACAGATACGCAGTATTTT.

In DNA form, the CDR3 reads TGTGCCAGCAGCTCGGGACTGAATTCACCCCTCCACTTT. This sequence encodes CASSSGLNSPLHF. The chain has TRBV14 and TRBJ1-6; possible D gene TRBD1, 5 bases. V lost 5 bases and J 7 bases, leaving 9 bases between the germline ends. This CDR3 has 13 amino acids. Germline V CDR1 and CDR2: SGHDN, FVKESK.

V gene TRBV4-1 combines with J gene TRBJ2-1; D is uncertain. Trimming removed 4 bases at V and 0 bases at J, with 16 bases between. The CDR3 contains 17 residues. Germline lookup yields CDR1 MGHRA and CDR2 YSYEKL. CDR3 bases: TGCGCCAGCAGCCCCCGATGGCCGTCGGGCTCCTACAATGAGCAGTTCTTC. It codes for CASSPRWPSGSYNEQFF.

V and J are TRBV9 and TRBJ1-6; 7 bases are a match to TRBD1. The V gene end was trimmed by 3 bases and the J gene end by 9 bases; junction bases not matched to a gene: 9. The CDR3 has 15 amino acids. The germline gives CDR1 SGDLS, CDR2 YYNGEE. CDR3 nucleotide sequence: TGTGCCAGCAGCGCCGGTCAGGGGGGAGGTTCACCCCTCCACTTT. It is translated as CASSAGQGGGSPLHF.

This clone was found once. J is TRBJ1-6 and V is TRBV5-1; D possibly corresponds to TRBD1 (5 bases). This CDR3 comprises 18 residues. The ends were cut back, 0 bases at V and 9 bases at J, with 22 bases in the middle. CDR1 is SGHRS, CDR2 YFSETQ, per germline. Written as DNA, the CDR3 is TGCGCCAGCAGCTTGGTAGGGGCAGCAGGGCTTTCTTTTTCACCCCTCCACTTT. It encodes CASSLVGAAGLSFSPLHF.

This rearrangement joins TRBV28 to TRBJ2-7; no reliable D call. This CDR3 spans 11 amino acids. CDR1 is MDHEN, CDR2 SYDVKM, per germline. Trimming removed 10 bases at V and 4 bases at J, with 11 bases between. The CDR3 nucleotides are TGTGCCACCCAAGGAGTTTACGAGCAGTACGTC. Amino acid sequence: CATQGVYEQYV.

The chain employs TRBV7-9 and TRBJ1-2, with a weak D call TRBD1 (5 bases). CDR3 length: 13 amino acids. The germline V and J ends were trimmed by 4 bases and 8 bases, with 14 bases remaining between them. Germline V CDR1 and CDR2: SEHNR, FQNEAQ (reference sequence). Here the CDR3 DNA reads TGTGCCAGCAGCTCGCAGACAGACTTGGGCTACACCTTC. It is translated as CASSSQTDLGYTF. The full variable domain, rest sourced from reference TRBV7-9 and TRBJ1-2, is DTGVSQNPRHKITKRGQNVTFRCDPISEHNRLYWYRQTLGQGPEFLTYFQNEAQLEKSRLLSDRFSAERPKGSFSTLEIQRTEQGDSAMYLCASSSQTDLGYTFGSGTRLTVV.

This clone was seen just once. The V call is TRBV1, the J call TRBJ1-6; TRBD1, the table's D call, was not compared with the DNA. TRBV1 is a known pseudogene. This CDR3 region has 17 residues. DNA for the CDR3: TGCACCAGCAGCCAAGACTCCCACAGGGGAAGAACTTCACCCCTCCACTTT. Translated, it gives CTSSQDSHRGRTSPLHF.

This clone was recorded a few times. Other DNA sequences of this sample code for an identical CDR3. J is TRBJ2-1 and V is TRBV2, with 11 nucleotides matching TRBD2. V lost 1 base to trimming and J lost 6 bases; unmatched junction nucleotides: 5. The germline CDR1 and CDR2 sequences are SNHLY and FYNNEI. This CDR3 comprises 16 residues. The CDR3 region is CASSEGLAGGLNEQFF. The CDR3 nucleotides are TGTGCCAGCAGTGAAGGTCTAGCGGGAGGTCTCAATGAGCAGTTCTTC.

The chain is built from TRBV5-6 and TRBJ2-4; a possible D gene is TRBD2 (6 bases). The CDR3 is 13 residues long. Trimming shortened V by 4 bases and J by 7 bases, and 12 bases separated the two germline ends. Germline V gene data show CDR1 as SGHDT and CDR2 as YYEEEE. CDR3 residues: CASSPPSVNIQYF. The CDR3 DNA reads TGTGCCAGCAGCCCCCCTAGCGTGAACATTCAGTACTTC.

The chain employs TRBV27 and TRBJ2-2, with 11 bases aligning to TRBD1. Unmatched junction bases numbered 15, after V lost 6 bases and J lost 3 bases. There are 19 residues in the CDR3. Germline CDR1 is MNHEY and CDR2 is SMNVEV (reference sequence). The CDR3 DNA sequence: TGTGCCAGCAGGCGAACGGACAGGGGGCTTTTTAGGGACACCGGGGAGCTGTTTTTT. This sequence encodes CASRRTDRGLFRDTGELFF.

V usage is TRBV28 and J usage is TRBJ2-6; 12 bases align to TRBD1. The CDR3 runs to 16 residues. The V segment lost 5 bases and the J segment 4 bases; nucleotides outside the gene matches: 3. Germline CDR1 reads MDHEN; CDR2 reads SYDVKM. CDR3 DNA: TGTGCCAGCAGTCCCGGGACAGGGGGCGGGGCCAACGTCCTGACTTTC. Its protein product is CASSPGTGGGANVLTF. The whole variable domain, remainder taken from reference TRBV28 and TRBJ2-6, is DVKVTQSSRYLVKRTGEKVFLECVQDMDHENMFWYRQDPGLGLRLIYFSYDVKMKEKGDIPEGYSVSREKKERFSLILESASTNQTSMYLCASSPGTGGGANVLTFGAGSRLTVL.

The genes are TRBV29-1 and TRBJ1-2, with TRBD1 matching over 10 bases. V was clipped by 4 bases and J by 8 bases; unmatched bases: 10. The length of the CDR3 is 14 residues. The germline V gene has CDR1 SQVTM and CDR2 ANQGSEA. The CDR3 DNA reads as TGCAGCGTTGGGGGAGGACAGGGGGATAGCGGCTACACCTTC. Translation gives CSVGGGQGDSGYTF.

The genes are TRBV28 and TRBJ2-7, with D unclear. The V gene's germline CDR1 is MDHEN and CDR2 SYDVKM. The CDR3 loop spans 14 amino acids. Between the trimmed V and J ends, which lost 4 bases and 2 bases, there was a span of 12 bases. Here the CDR3 reads CASSSLDWTYEQYF. CDR3 in DNA: TGTGCCAGCAGTTCTCTAGACTGGACCTACGAGCAGTACTTC. The full variable domain, completed using reference TRBV28 and TRBJ2-7, is DVKVTQSSRYLVKRTGEKVFLECVQDMDHENMFWYRQDPGLGLRLIYFSYDVKMKEKGDIPEGYSVSREKKERFSLILESASTNQTSMYLCASSSLDWTYEQYFGPGTRLTVT.

This rearrangement joins TRBV5-1 to TRBJ2-2; D possibly corresponds to TRBD2 (5 bases). CDR1 and CDR2 from the germline V gene are SGHRS and YFSETQ. The CDR3 has 18 residues. Trimming took 0 bases from V and 6 from J, leaving 21 bases between them. CDR3 nucleotides: TGCGCCAGCAGCTTGGGCGCTTCATTCGGGATGGAGGCCGGGGAGCTGTTTTTT. Residues: CASSLGASFGMEAGELFF.

This chain connects TRBV2 to TRBJ2-1; no definite D call. V shed 7 bases and J shed 0 bases, with 10 bases lying between them. Germline V CDR1 and CDR2: SNHLY, FYNNEI. This CDR3 spans 14 amino acids. CDR3 DNA sequence: TGTGCCAGCATCGCGCATAGCTCCTACAATGAGCAGTTCTTC. It translates to CASIAHSSYNEQFF.

This clone was seen at least ten times. The V and J genes are TRBV6-1 and TRBJ2-5; 11 bases agree with TRBD2. This CDR3 comprises 15 residues. Trimming at V came to 3 bases and at J to 3 bases, leaving 3 bases not matched to a gene. The germline V gene encodes CDR1 MNHNS and CDR2 SASEGT. For the CDR3, the DNA is TGTGCCAGCAGTGAGGTAGCGGGGGGGGAAGAGACCCAGTACTTC. Translated: CASSEVAGGEETQYF.

The J gene is TRBJ1-1, the V gene TRBV28; 8 nucleotides agree with TRBD1. The CDR3 loop spans 14 amino acids. V dropped 5 bases and J dropped 11; count of bases not matched to a gene: 13. Germline loops: CDR1 MDHEN, CDR2 SYDVKM. The CDR3 DNA is TGTGCCAGCAGTCCTGCGGTCAGGGGGCTGGGGGCTTTCTTT. It yields the protein CASSPAVRGLGAFF.

The chain couples TRBV6-6 to TRBJ1-2; TRBD1 might be the D (5 bases). The CDR3 is made up of 13 amino acids. Germline CDR1 and CDR2: MNHNY and SVGAGI (reference sequence). V lost 7 bases and J lost 2, with 11 bases in between. CDR3 protein: CASTYGGNYGYTF. The CDR3 coding sequence is TGTGCCAGCACCTACGGGGGAAACTATGGCTACACCTTC.

This sequence joins TRBV3-1 (or the pseudogene TRBV3-2) and TRBJ2-7; D is possibly TRBD2 (5 bases). Germline V gene lookup returns CDR1 LGHDT and CDR2 YNNKEL (reference sequence). The CDR3 totals 12 residues. The V and J ends lost 1 base and 6 bases respectively, with 7 bases between them. The CDR3 protein is CASSQVGGEQYF. The CDR3 DNA sequence: TGTGCCAGCAGCCAAGTAGGAGGCGAGCAGTACTTC.

The rearrangement links TRBV27 to TRBJ2-1; TRBD1 matches at 8 bases. This CDR3 spans 15 amino acids. Per germline, CDR1 MNHEY and CDR2 SMNVEV (reference sequence). V shed 6 bases, J shed 2 bases, and the junction held 6 bases outside the gene matches. The chain's CDR3 is CASRTDRGAYNEQFF. The CDR3 nucleotides read TGTGCCAGCAGAACCGACAGGGGCGCCTACAATGAGCAGTTCTTC.

The chain recombines TRBV2 with TRBJ2-2, with 8 bases matching TRBD2. Trimming took 6 bases from V and 5 from J; bases not matched to a gene: 8. This CDR3 contains 15 residues. In germline, CDR1 is SNHLY, CDR2 FYNNEI. CDR3 DNA: TGTGCCAGCAGGACCAGCGGGGGAATTACCGGGGAGCTGTTTTTT. Residues: CASRTSGGITGELFF.

The V and J genes are TRBV7-9 and TRBJ1-2, with TRBD1 as a possible D gene (6 bases). The CDR3 is 13 amino acids. Per the germline V gene, CDR1 is SEHNR and CDR2 is FQNEAQ (reference sequence). The ends were cut back, 3 bases at V and 6 bases at J, with 11 bases in the middle. DNA for the CDR3: TGTGCCAGCAGCTTTTCAGGGGATAATGGCTACACCTTC. Translation gives CASSFSGDNGYTF.

V gene TRBV7-6 combines with J gene TRBJ1-2; D uncertain. Trimming removed 2 bases at V and 0 bases at J, with 10 bases between. The germline CDR1 and CDR2 sequences are SGHVS and FNYEAQ. There are 15 residues in the CDR3. The chain's CDR3 is CASSLYAEANYGYTF. Here the CDR3 DNA reads TGTGCCAGCAGCTTATATGCAGAAGCTAACTATGGCTACACCTTC.

The rearrangement uses TRBV5-1 and TRBJ1-6, with 11 positions matching TRBD1. J lost 6 bases, V lost 1 base, and 9 bases had no gene match. The CDR3 extends over 18 amino acids. Germline V CDR1 and CDR2: SGHRS, YFSETQ. This CDR3 is CASSLTGQGASGNSPLHF. CDR3 nucleotides: TGCGCCAGCAGCTTGACCGGACAGGGGGCGTCCGGTAATTCACCCCTCCACTTT.